The rows below give T cell receptor beta chains drawn from one sample of a study of beta chain features in type 1 diabetes. Generated by immunoSEQ multiplex PCR, the TCRdb table keeps only in-frame clones and is missing some. There are roughly 400,000 clones in the sample; roughly 16% occur only once, and 0.019% lies in the top ten. The specimen was naive CD4+ T cells from blood. The receptors here all came from a woman aged 18-35 years in good health. CDR3s include the opening cysteine and the closing phenylalanine or tryptophan. The D gene is left open where the match is weak. For some rows the clone size is stated as once, few or many, or as a class when expanded; others skip it.

CDR3 protein,CDR3 DNA,clone size,V gene,J gene,D gene
CASSWAGPSRADTQYF,TGTGCCAGCAGCTGGGCTGGCCCGTCGCGGGCAGATACGCAGTATTTT,.,TRBV13,TRBJ2-3,.
CSVDETGSDYGYTF,TGCAGCGTTGATGAGACAGGGTCTGACTATGGCTACACCTTC,.,TRBV29-1,TRBJ1-2,TRBD1
CASSGRAGMDEQYF,TGCGCCAGCAGCGGAAGAGCGGGAATGGACGAGCAGTACTTC,.,TRBV5-1,TRBJ2-7,TRBD2
CASSPGLADYNEQFF,TGTGCCAGCAGCCCCGGACTAGCGGACTACAATGAGCAGTTCTTC,few,TRBV5-5,TRBJ2-1,TRBD2
CASSYSRSGVTYEQYF,TGTGCCAGCAGTTACTCGAGATCGGGGGTAACCTACGAGCAGTACTTC,.,TRBV6-5,TRBJ2-7,.
CSVEDLRGLGEKLFF,TGCAGCGTTGAAGATCTTAGGGGGCTCGGGGAAAAACTGTTTTTT,few,TRBV29-1,TRBJ1-4,TRBD1
CASSALVADTEAFF,TGTGCCAGCAGCGCTTTAGTGGCGGATACTGAAGCTTTCTTT,.,TRBV9,TRBJ1-1,.
CATSGSSYNEQFF,TGTGCCACCTCGGGTAGCTCCTACAATGAGCAGTTCTTC,.,TRBV10-3,TRBJ2-1,.
CSVSNSGIRRSNEQFF,TGCAGCGTTAGTAATAGCGGGATTCGACGGAGCAATGAGCAGTTCTTC,.,TRBV29-1,TRBJ2-1,TRBD2
CASSGEGVSYEQYF,TGTGCCAGCAGCGGGGAGGGGGTCTCCTACGAGCAGTACTTC,.,TRBV28,TRBJ2-7,.
CASSLETTDTQYF,TGTGCCAGCAGTCTAGAGACCACAGATACGCAGTATTTT,.,TRBV2,TRBJ2-3,.
CANFDRENTGELFF,TGTGCCAACTTCGACAGGGAGAACACCGGGGAGCTGTTTTTT,few,TRBV6-7,TRBJ2-2,TRBD1
CASSLVAGVKEQYF,TGTGCCAGCAGCTTAGTGGCGGGAGTAAAAGAGCAGTACTTC,once,TRBV7-9,TRBJ2-7,TRBD2
CASSLGQGAMYEQYF,TGCGCCAGCAGCTTAGGACAGGGGGCTATGTACGAGCAGTACTTC,few,TRBV5-1,TRBJ2-7,TRBD1
CASSPSLGTGAAGELFF,TGCGCCAGCAGCCCCTCTCTGGGAACAGGGGCGGCCGGGGAGCTGTTTTTT,few,TRBV5-1,TRBJ2-2,TRBD1
CASSGGMGLAGTDTQYF,TGTGCCAGCAGCGGGGGGATGGGACTAGCGGGCACAGATACGCAGTATTTT,.,TRBV9,TRBJ2-3,TRBD2
CAWNVRLAGGETQYF,TGTGCCTGGAACGTGCGACTAGCGGGAGGTGAGACCCAGTACTTC,.,TRBV30,TRBJ2-5,TRBD2
CASSLGDRAHQPQHF,TGTGCCAGCAGCTTAGGAGACAGGGCTCATCAGCCCCAGCATTTT,.,TRBV7-9,TRBJ1-5,TRBD1
CASRYDPGQPYEQYF,TGTGCCAGCAGATATGATCCGGGACAACCCTACGAGCAGTACTTC,.,TRBV6-5,TRBJ2-7,.
CASSLRLAGGGGTDTQYF,TGCGCCAGCAGCTTACGACTAGCGGGAGGAGGGGGCACAGATACGCAGTATTTT,.,TRBV5-1,TRBJ2-3,TRBD2
CASSPRPSETQYF,TGTGCCAGCAGCCCGCGCCCTTCGGAGACCCAGTACTTC,few,TRBV9,TRBJ2-5,.
CASSLALVAYNEQFF,TGTGCCAGCAGTTTGGCTCTGGTCGCCTACAATGAGCAGTTCTTC,.,TRBV28,TRBJ2-1,.
CASSLGGTGNTGELFF,TGTGCCAGCAGCTTAGGGGGGACAGGGAACACCGGGGAGCTGTTTTTT,few,TRBV7-7,TRBJ2-2,TRBD1
CASRQGASGNQPQHF,TGTGCCAGCAGACAGGGGGCGAGCGGCAATCAGCCCCAGCATTTT,.,TRBV6-5,TRBJ1-5,TRBD1
CSVVAGGTEAFF,TGCAGCGTGGTGGCAGGGGGCACTGAAGCTTTCTTT,.,TRBV29-1,TRBJ1-1,TRBD1
CASSKEVPGCEQYF,TGTGCCAGCAGCAAAGAAGTTCCGGGGTGCGAGCAGTACTTC,.,TRBV21-1,TRBJ2-7,.
CASGRGGSYNEQFF,TGTGCCAGCGGTCGGGGGGGCTCCTACAATGAGCAGTTCTTC,.,TRBV19,TRBJ2-1,TRBD2
CASSSGALMNTEAFF,TGTGCCAGCAGCTCAGGGGCCCTCATGAACACTGAAGCTTTCTTT,.,TRBV9,TRBJ1-1,.
CASSLAGSGGETQYF,TGTGCCAGCAGTTTGGCGGGCTCAGGCGGGGAGACCCAGTACTTC,.,TRBV28,TRBJ2-5,.
CAWSGHGERVYEQYF,TGTGCCTGGAGTGGGCACGGGGAGAGGGTCTACGAGCAGTACTTC,.,TRBV30,TRBJ2-7,.
CASSLPGGSGANVLTF,TGTGCCAGCAGCTTACCGGGGGGAAGTGGGGCCAACGTCCTGACTTTC,.,TRBV7-2,TRBJ2-6,TRBD2
CSVEATPGLAGDAKFF,TGCAGCGTTGAGGCTACCCCGGGACTAGCGGGAGACGCGAAGTTCTTC,.,TRBV29-1,TRBJ2-1,TRBD2
CASSDLRSGTQYF,TGTGCCAGCAGCGATCTAAGATCGGGGACCCAGTACTTC,.,TRBV11-1,TRBJ2-5,.
CASSPDRDQPQHF,TGTGCCAGCTCACCGGACAGGGATCAGCCCCAGCATTTT,few,TRBV18,TRBJ1-5,TRBD1